This T cell receptor (beta chain) was identified during a study of control samples from healthy donors and cancer patients. Profiled with immunoSEQ multiplex PCR; TCRdb holds only in-frame clones, not every one. Among some 78,000 clones listed, about 88% were seen once. This sequence originates from a woman in her sixties or seventies in good health. Specimen: blood.

The CDR3 sequence: CASSINPDRPYGYTF. In DNA, the CDR3 is TGTGCCAGTAGTATAAACCCCGACAGGCCCTATGGCTACACCTTC. The rearrangement joins TRBV19 to TRBJ1-2; perhaps TRBD1 as D (6 bases). The V gene lost 2 bases and the J gene lost 4 bases, with 14 bases spanning the gap. This CDR3 has 15 residues. Germline lookup yields CDR1 LNHDA and CDR2 SQIVND (reference sequence).